A single sample gave rise to the 26 T cell receptor beta chains below, sequenced in a study of CXCR3-negative and CXCR3-positive naive CD8 T cells. It was by 5' RACE with UMI labels that the TRB cDNA libraries were prepared. TCRdb reprocessed the 5' RACE reads; each CDR3 protein has one entry and no DNA is given. The repertoire table contains tens of thousands of distinct CDR3 sequences. Specimen: naive CXCR3- CD8+ T cells from blood. Subset given: CD45RO-CCR7+CD27+CD95- naive CD8+ T cells lacking CXCR3 (TNR3-). The receptors derive from a human donor in good health. Some clones in this sample may be carry-over from other donors' samples.

This rearrangement joins TRBV19 to TRBJ2-1. This CDR3 has 14 amino acids. Per germline, CDR1 LNHDA and CDR2 SQIVND (reference sequence). CDR3 sequence: CASSIVGGPNEQFF.

CDR3 in amino acids: CAISEGRVNAEAFF. V and J are TRBV10-3 and TRBJ1-1; TCRdb picks TRBD1, but there is no DNA to check that call. The germline gives CDR1 ENHRY, CDR2 SYGVKD. This CDR3 is 14 amino acids long.

CDR3 protein: CASSYVAQETQYF. The V and J genes are TRBV6-6 and TRBJ2-5. The CDR3 runs to 13 residues. Looked up from germline, CDR1 is MNHNY and CDR2 is SVGAGI (reference sequence).

CDR3 residues: CATSRIGQGQEGGEQYF. This chain joins TRBV15 and TRBJ2-7; as DNA is missing, the TRBD1 call by TCRdb cannot be tested. The germline V gene encodes CDR1 LNHNV and CDR2 YYDKDF (reference sequence). The CDR3 is made up of 17 amino acids.

The genes are TRBV9 and TRBJ2-1; checking the TCRdb D call of TRBD1 is not possible without DNA. This CDR3 has 18 amino acids. Germline V CDR1 and CDR2: SGDLS, YYNGEE. CDR3 in amino acids: CASSVGWSSGSHYNEQFF.

This CDR3 reads CAWTHLGVGGYTF. The V and J genes are TRBV30 and TRBJ1-2. This CDR3 has 13 residues. Germline CDR1 and CDR2: GTSNPN and SVGIG (reference sequence).

The V and J genes are TRBV20-1 and TRBJ2-1; TCRdb picks TRBD2, but there is no DNA to check that call. The CDR3 sequence is 15 residues long. Germline V CDR1 and CDR2: DFQATT, SNEGSKA (reference sequence). The CDR3 reads CSAPPRFRDYNEQFF.

The genes are TRBV20-1 and TRBJ2-2. This CDR3 has 14 amino acids. The germline gives CDR1 DFQATT, CDR2 SNEGSKA (reference sequence). The CDR3 region is CSARDTTRTGELFF.

The chain uses TRBV9 and TRBJ2-3; without DNA, the TCRdb call of TRBD1 cannot be checked. CDR1 is SGDLS, CDR2 YYNGEE, per germline. CDR3 size: 15 residues. The CDR3 is CASSRSGTGTDTQYF.

V gene TRBV7-2 combines with J gene TRBJ2-3; TCRdb indicates TRBD2, and absent DNA this call remains unverified. Per germline, CDR1 SGHTA and CDR2 FQGNSA. This CDR3 comprises 14 residues. This CDR3 is CASSFGGASDTQYF.

The rearrangement uses TRBV6-6 and TRBJ2-7. Germline-derived CDR1 and CDR2 are MNHNY and SVGAGI (reference sequence). CDR3 length: 13 residues. CDR3 loop: CASSYSLMGELYF.

The J gene is TRBJ2-1, the V gene TRBV29-1; the TCRdb D gene call, TRBD2, has no DNA to confirm it. The CDR3 covers 16 residues. Per the germline V gene, CDR1 is SQVTM and CDR2 is ANQGSEA. The CDR3 loop is CSVKGTSGSYYNEQFF.

The chain uses TRBV30 and TRBJ2-7; TCRdb outputs TRBD1, but without DNA this stays unchecked. The CDR3 consists of 14 residues. Germline assignment: CDR1 GTSNPN and CDR2 SVGIG (reference sequence). The CDR3 loop is CAWSISDRPYEQYF.

The rearrangement uses TRBV25-1 and TRBJ2-1; with no DNA, the TCRdb D assignment of TRBD1 cannot be verified. The germline gives CDR1 MGHDK, CDR2 SYGVNS. This CDR3 spans 15 amino acids. CDR3 region: CASIHRGTGGDEQLF.

This chain joins TRBV11-3 and TRBJ2-7; TCRdb picks TRBD1, but there is no DNA to check that call. The CDR3 has 16 amino acids. The germline V gene has CDR1 SGHNT and CDR2 YENEEA. CDR3: CASSLTGLGSSYEQYF.

The chain combines TRBV15 with TRBJ1-1. The CDR3 spans 13 residues. The germline gives CDR1 LNHNV, CDR2 YYDKDF (reference sequence). This chain's CDR3 is CATGTRVNTEAFF.

The CDR3 here is CASSQTGNQETQYF. The chain couples TRBV7-7 to TRBJ2-5. This CDR3 is built from 14 residues. Germline-derived CDR1 and CDR2 are SSHAT and FNYEAQ (reference sequence).

The V call is TRBV7-2, the J call TRBJ2-1; TCRdb reports TRBD2, a call that lacks DNA to check it against. CDR3 length: 15 residues. The V gene's germline CDR1 is SGHTA and CDR2 FQGNSA. CDR3 sequence: CASSIGLAGPGEQFF.

J is TRBJ2-1 and V is TRBV4-2; TCRdb designates TRBD2, a call that cannot be tested without DNA. Germline CDR1 is LGHNA and CDR2 is YNFKEQ. The CDR3 sequence is 15 residues long. This CDR3 is CARLLAGGFYNEQFF.

J is TRBJ1-2 and V is TRBV7-9; the TCRdb D gene call, TRBD1, has no DNA to confirm it. The CDR3 totals 12 residues. Germline values: CDR1 SEHNR, CDR2 FQNEAQ (reference sequence). The CDR3 sequence: CASSLEGSGYTF. The full variable domain, rest sourced from reference TRBV7-9 and TRBJ1-2, is DTGVSQNPRHKITKRGQNVTFRCDPISEHNRLYWYRQTLGQGPEFLTYFQNEAQLEKSRLLSDRFSAERPKGSFSTLEIQRTEQGDSAMYLCASSLEGSGYTFGSGTRLTVV.

CDR3 protein: CASSHLTGPDEKLFF. This chain joins TRBV14 and TRBJ1-4; the TRBD1 assignment by TCRdb is unverifiable without DNA. Germline-derived CDR1 and CDR2 are SGHDN and FVKESK. The CDR3 consists of 15 residues.

This chain links TRBV18 with TRBJ1-1; TCRdb's D call of TRBD1 is untestable without DNA. The CDR3 is 12 amino acids. Germline CDR1 and CDR2: KGHSH and LQKENI. Here the CDR3 reads CASSGENTEAFF.

The rearrangement links TRBV6-4 to TRBJ2-3; TCRdb calls TRBD1, which cannot be checked without DNA. The length of the CDR3 is 16 residues. The germline CDR1 and CDR2 sequences are MRHNA and SNTAGT. The chain's CDR3 is CASSDSGGGGTDTQYF.

The chain links TRBV6-5 to TRBJ1-4; with no DNA, the TCRdb D assignment of TRBD1 cannot be verified. Germline values: CDR1 MNHEY, CDR2 SVGAGI. CDR3 length: 13 residues. The CDR3 reads CASSPGPFGKLFF.

The V call is TRBV10-3, the J call TRBJ1-4; TCRdb picks TRBD1, but there is no DNA to check that call. CDR1 is ENHRY and CDR2 is SYGVKD in the germline V gene. There are 16 residues in the CDR3. The chain's CDR3 is CAISDGTIIYFEKLFF.

The chain has TRBV2 and TRBJ1-2; no DNA is available, so the TRBD1 call from TCRdb remains unchecked. The CDR3 spans 15 residues. Germline V gene sequence: CDR1 SNHLY, CDR2 FYNNEI. Here the CDR3 reads CASSEQPGDNYGYTF.